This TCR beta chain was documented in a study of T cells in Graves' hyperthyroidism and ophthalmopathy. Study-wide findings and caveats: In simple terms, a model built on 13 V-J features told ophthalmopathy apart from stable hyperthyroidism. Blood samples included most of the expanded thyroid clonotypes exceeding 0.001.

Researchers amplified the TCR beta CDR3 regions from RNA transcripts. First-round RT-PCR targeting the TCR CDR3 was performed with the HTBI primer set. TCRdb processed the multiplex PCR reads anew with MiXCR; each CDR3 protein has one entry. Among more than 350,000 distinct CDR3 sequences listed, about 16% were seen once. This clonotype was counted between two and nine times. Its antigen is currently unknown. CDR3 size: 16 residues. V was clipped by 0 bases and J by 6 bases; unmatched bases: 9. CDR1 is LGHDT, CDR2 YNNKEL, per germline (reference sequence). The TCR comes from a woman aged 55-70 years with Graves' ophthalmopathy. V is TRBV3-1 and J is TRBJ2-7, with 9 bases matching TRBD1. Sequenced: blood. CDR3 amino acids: CASSQDTGTGFSEQYF. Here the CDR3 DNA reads TGTGCCAGCAGCCAAGATACCGGGACAGGGTTCAGCGAGCAGTACTTC.